This TCR beta chain was captured by sequencing in a study of STAT5B mutations in CD4+ large granular lymphocyte leukemia. V lost 4 bases, J lost 1 base, and 9 bases stayed unmatched. CDR1 is SGHRS and CDR2 is YFSETQ in the germline V gene. This CDR3 is built from 16 residues. The survey-level immunoSEQ assay was used. In the source study's methods: Lowest detectable productive clonotype frequency was 2.59 x 10-5. Here immunoSEQ multiplex PCR was the method, and the copy in TCRdb shows in-frame clones only, minus some. From that table come the V and J calls and clone size; the DNA was used to work out D and trimming. This sample carries 20,000 or so clones, 70% of them seen once, and the ten largest clones take about 32%. Note on this clone: Its antigen is not identified.

Study results and limitations: No patients shared main leukemic clonotypes, though around 27% appeared at low frequency elsewhere. Top patient clones used TRBV06 genes more often: 8/27 versus 2/35 in controls.

This chain joins TRBV5-1 and TRBJ2-5; 8 bases are shared with TRBD2. The sequence was collected from a human donor in good health. The sequencing input was CD4+ T cells from blood buffy coats. The CDR3 DNA reads as TGCGCCAGCAGCCCCCAAGCGGGGGCCGCCCAAGAGACCCAGTACTTC. It translates to CASSPQAGAAQETQYF.